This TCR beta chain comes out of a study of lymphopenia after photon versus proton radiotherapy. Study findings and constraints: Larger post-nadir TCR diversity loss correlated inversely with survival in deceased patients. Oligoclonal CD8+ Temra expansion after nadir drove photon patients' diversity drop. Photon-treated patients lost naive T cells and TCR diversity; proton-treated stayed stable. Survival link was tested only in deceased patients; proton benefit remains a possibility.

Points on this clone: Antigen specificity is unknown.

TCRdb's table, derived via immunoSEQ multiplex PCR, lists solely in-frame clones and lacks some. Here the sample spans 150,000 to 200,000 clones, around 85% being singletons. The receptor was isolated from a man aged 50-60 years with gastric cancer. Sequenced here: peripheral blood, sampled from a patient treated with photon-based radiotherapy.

The CDR3 DNA reads TGTGCCAGCAGCCCACCAAAGAGGACAGGGGGGTACGAGCAGTACTTC. It is translated as CASSPPKRTGGYEQYF. The V gene is TRBV7-8, the J gene TRBJ2-7, with TRBD1 matching 10 bases. This CDR3 has 16 amino acids. The V and J ends lost 5 bases and 4 bases, in that order; junction bases with no gene match: 11. Germline values: CDR1 SGHVS, CDR2 FQNEAQ.